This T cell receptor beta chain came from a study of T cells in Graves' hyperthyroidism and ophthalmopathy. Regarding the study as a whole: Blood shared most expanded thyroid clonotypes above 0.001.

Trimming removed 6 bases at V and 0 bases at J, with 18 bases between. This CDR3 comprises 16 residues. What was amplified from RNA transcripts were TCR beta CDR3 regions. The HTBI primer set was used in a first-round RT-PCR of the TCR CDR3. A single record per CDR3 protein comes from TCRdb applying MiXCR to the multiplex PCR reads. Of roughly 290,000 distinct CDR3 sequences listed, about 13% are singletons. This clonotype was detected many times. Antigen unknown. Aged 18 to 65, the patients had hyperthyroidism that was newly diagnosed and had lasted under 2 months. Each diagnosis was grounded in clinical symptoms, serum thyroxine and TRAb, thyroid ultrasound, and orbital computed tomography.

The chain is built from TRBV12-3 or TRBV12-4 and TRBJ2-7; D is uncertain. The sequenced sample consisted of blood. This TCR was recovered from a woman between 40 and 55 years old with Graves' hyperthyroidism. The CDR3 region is CASSAGPEAYSYEQYF. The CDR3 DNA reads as TGTGCCAGCAGCGCCGGACCCGAGGCCTACTCCTACGAGCAGTACTTC.